This T cell receptor beta chain was recovered during a study of T-cell reconstitution after alpha-beta-depleted transplantation in children. This clonotype was observed a few times. Antigen: not known. Germline V gene sequence: CDR1 MNHNS, CDR2 SASEGT. The CDR3 covers 24 residues. V shed 4 bases and J 5 bases; nucleotides not matched to a gene: 36. Whole-study findings and limits: Some patients' high day-60 TCRbeta diversity was attributed to recipient cells surviving conditioning. Alpha-beta T cells present about two months after transplant were reported to originate from several hundred expanded graft clones.

The authors prepared the TCRbeta library with unique molecular identifiers. TCRdb redid the calling of the PCR reads with MiXCR, one entry per CDR3 protein. The sample shows about 260,000 distinct CDR3 sequences, 11% of them seen only once. This specimen was peripheral blood, taken 180 days after TCRalphabeta/CD19-depleted stem cell transplant. The rearrangement uses TRBV6-1 and TRBJ1-1; TRBD1 aligns across 8 bases. This clonotype originated in a male patient under 10 years old who had a stem cell transplant for chronic granulomatous disease, so the T cells may come from the graft donor. Here the CDR3 DNA reads TGTGCCAGCAGTGTTTGGGGAGAACTTCGAGCGACAGGGGAGCCCTCCCGGCCTAGGACTGAAGCTTTCTTT. This codes for CASSVWGELRATGEPSRPRTEAFF.